This T cell receptor beta chain appears in the sequencing data of a study of blood T cells in healthy people across ages. The study's findings and limits: Greater diversity and more naive CD4+ cells were seen in long-lived donors than in aged donors.

Through a sample-barcoded 5' primer and a J-beta primer mix, a second PCR was run for roughly 7 to 11 cycles. From the 5' RACE reads, TCRdb called clonotypes with MiXCR, one entry per CDR3 protein. The table records 590,000 or so distinct CDR3 sequences, around 31% of them present only once. The CDR3 consists of 13 residues. Germline V lookup: CDR1 LNHNV, CDR2 YYDKDF (reference sequence). This clonotype was seen once. The antigen remains unidentified. This may stem from a read error, because a much larger clone lies one nucleotide away. The TCR comes from a woman of 80 years or more in good health. The sample was blood. The chain uses TRBV15 and TRBJ1-6; weak D call: TRBD1 (6 bases). The CDR3 region has the DNA TGTGCCTCCAGCAATACAGGGAGTTCACCCCTCCACTTT. It specifies CASSNTGSSPLHF.